This T cell receptor (beta chain) was retrieved from a study of T-cell memory formation after mild COVID-19. Study-wide points: Certain responding clones were present in pre-infection memory, suggesting participation of cross-reactive memory. Second-wave clones that peaked on day 37 lacked confirmed SARS-CoV-2 specificity. Whereas later expanders leaned CD4+, clones contracting day 15 to 85 showed a balanced CD4/CD8 makeup.

To note about this clonotype: No antigen is known for it.

TCRdb independently ran MiXCR on the 5' RACE reads; one entry per CDR3 protein. Here the sample spans fewer than 700,000 distinct CDR3 sequences, about 20% being singletons. Trimming pared 4 bases from V and 2 bases from J, leaving 12 bases between. The CDR3 is made up of 14 amino acids. Germline-derived CDR1 and CDR2 are SGHRS and YFSETQ. The rearrangement links TRBV5-1 to TRBJ2-5; perhaps TRBD2 as D (6 bases). The sequence was collected from an adult woman who had mild COVID-19 (a few samples of this study predate the infection). Cell type and time point are not known. Material: PBMCs or a T cell subset sorted from them (not recorded which). The CDR3 sequence: CASSLGGFQETQYF. The CDR3 DNA reads TGCGCCAGCAGCCTCGGAGGGTTTCAAGAGACCCAGTACTTC.